This is a list of T cell receptor beta chains from one sample in a study of blood T cell repertoires in COVID-19. This table comes from immunoSEQ multiplex PCR, and its TCRdb copy is limited to in-frame clones, with some not included. The data show roughly 50,000 clones, around four fifths seen once. Sequenced: peripheral blood. The receptors were gathered from a human donor in a cohort sampled during active COVID-19. Both conserved end residues are part of each CDR3. The D gene is left open where the match is weak. Part of the rows lack a size; the others show once, few, many or a class for expanded clones.

d_call j_call clone_size v_call cdr3_nt cdr3_aa
NA TRBJ1-1 NA TRBV7-9 TGTGCCAGCAGCGAGCGGAGACTCGGACGCACTGAAGCTTTCTTT CASSERRLGRTEAFF
NA TRBJ1-4 NA TRBV30 TGTGCCTGGAGTATGGGGGGTGGAATTGAAAAACTGTTTTTT CAWSMGGGIEKLFF
TRBD1 TRBJ2-7 NA TRBV2 TGTGCCAGCAGTGAGACTTGGACAGGAACCTACGAGCAGTACTTC CASSETWTGTYEQYF
NA TRBJ2-3 once TRBV7-2 TGTGCCAGCAGCCTGGAGTGGGACACTAGCACAGATACGCAGTATTTT CASSLEWDTSTDTQYF
NA TRBJ2-5 NA TRBV27 TGTGCCAGCAGTTTTACGTGGGCGGAGACCCAGTACTTC CASSFTWAETQYF
TRBD1 TRBJ1-6 NA TRBV6-5 TGTGCCAGCACTCCAGGGGGCAGGGATTCACCCCTCCACTTT CASTPGGRDSPLHF
TRBD1 TRBJ1-4 NA TRBV30 TGTGCCTGGAGGCAGGGACAGGATTATGAAAAACTGTTTTTT CAWRQGQDYEKLFF
NA TRBJ2-7 NA TRBV5-1 TGCGCCAGCAGCTTCGGCAGGGGTAGGCACGAGCAGTACTTC CASSFGRGRHEQYF
TRBD1 TRBJ2-7 NA TRBV6-5 TGTGCCAGCGCCCGGACAGGGGGCCCCTACGAGCAGTACTTC CASARTGGPYEQYF
NA TRBJ2-7 NA TRBV28 TGTGCCAGCAGTCCTCCGGGAGGGACAGCCGGCTCCTACGAGCAGTACTTC CASSPPGGTAGSYEQYF
TRBD1 TRBJ1-2 NA TRBV11-2 TGTGCCAGCAGCCCTCCGGGACAGGACTATGGCTACACCTTC CASSPPGQDYGYTF
TRBD1 TRBJ1-2 NA TRBV7-2 TGTGCCAGCAGCCCCCAGGGACAGCCCTATGGCTACACCTTC CASSPQGQPYGYTF
TRBD1 TRBJ1-6 NA TRBV7-9 TGTGCCAGCAGGGACGGGACAGGTCGGATAGGGCCCCTCCACTTT CASRDGTGRIGPLHF
TRBD1 TRBJ1-6 NA TRBV7-9 TGTGCCAGCAGCTTAGGACAGGGAGGACGACTTTCACCCCTCCACTTT CASSLGQGGRLSPLHF
TRBD1 TRBJ2-2 NA TRBV9 TGTGCCAGCAGCGAATCGTGGGACAGGGGTTCCGGGGAGCTGTTTTTT CASSESWDRGSGELFF
NA TRBJ1-1 NA TRBV7-9 TGTGCCAGCAGCTTATCGACACCAAACACTGAAGCTTTCTTT CASSLSTPNTEAFF
NA TRBJ2-7 NA TRBV18 TGTGCCAGCTCACCAAACGACAGAGCCTACGAGCAGTACTTC CASSPNDRAYEQYF
TRBD1 TRBJ1-5 NA TRBV18 TGTGCCAGCTCAACGACAGGGTTTAATCAGCCCCAGCATTTT CASSTTGFNQPQHF
TRBD2 TRBJ2-7 NA TRBV19 TGTGCCAGTAGTCGGACTAGCGGGGGGGACTACGAGCAGTACTTC CASSRTSGGDYEQYF
NA TRBJ2-6 NA TRBV7-6 TGTGCCACAGGGATGTTCTCTGGGGCCAACGTCCTGACTTTC CATGMFSGANVLTF
NA TRBJ2-7 NA TRBV3-1/TRBV3-2 TGTGCCAGCTTGTCCCCTTCCTACGAGCAGTACTTC CASLSPSYEQYF
NA TRBJ2-1 NA TRBV5-6 TGTGCCAGCAGCTTTGTCGATGAGCAGTTCTTC CASSFVDEQFF
NA TRBJ2-7 NA TRBV11-2 TGTGCCAGCAGCCCCATACAGACAGACTCCTCCTACGAGCAGTACTTC CASSPIQTDSSYEQYF
NA TRBJ2-7 NA TRBV5-6 TGTGCCAGCGAGCTGTATCCGGGGGAGCAGTACTTC CASELYPGEQYF
TRBD1 TRBJ1-1 NA TRBV7-2 TGTGCCAGCAGCCCACCCGGGACAGGGCTCAACACTGAAGCTTTCTTT CASSPPGTGLNTEAFF
TRBD1 TRBJ1-5 NA TRBV7-2 TGTGCCAGCAGCTGGGACAGATTCAATCAGCCCCAGCATTTT CASSWDRFNQPQHF
NA TRBJ2-3 NA TRBV19 TGTGCCACTAGAGAACGGGGATCCTACACAGATACGCAGTATTTT CATRERGSYTDTQYF
TRBD1 TRBJ1-1 NA TRBV5-4 TGTGCCAGCACCCAGGGGGCTATTATGAACACTGAAGCTTTCTTT CASTQGAIMNTEAFF
TRBD1 TRBJ1-1 NA TRBV7-2 TGTGCCAGCAGCTCACAGGGGCCGGGCACTGAAGCTTTCTTT CASSSQGPGTEAFF
NA TRBJ1-2 few TRBV6-5 TGTGCCAGCAGTTACCGGAGGGGGGGTCCCTATGGCTACACCTTC CASSYRRGGPYGYTF
TRBD1 TRBJ2-7 NA TRBV14 TGTGCCAGCAGCCAACAAGGGGGCGTGACTGTCTCCTACGAGCAGTACTTC CASSQQGGVTVSYEQYF
NA TRBJ2-7 NA TRBV4-1 TGCGCCAGCAGCCAAGCGTCGGGCAGGGCCGAGCAGTACTTC CASSQASGRAEQYF
NA TRBJ1-1 NA TRBV5-1 TGCGCCAGCAGCTCCCTGACAGGCACTGAAGCTTTCTTT CASSSLTGTEAFF
TRBD1 TRBJ1-5 NA TRBV28 TGTGCCAGCAGTTTCTCGACAGGGGGCGGCCAGCCCCAGCATTTT CASSFSTGGGQPQHF
TRBD1 TRBJ1-2 NA TRBV19 TGTGCCAGTAGTATGGGGGTCAGGGGGCCGGATGGCTACACCTTC CASSMGVRGPDGYTF
NA TRBJ1-2 once TRBV10-3 TGTGCCATCACTGAAAGGGGGGGTTGGGGCTACACCTTC CAITERGGWGYTF
NA TRBJ1-2 NA TRBV10-1 TGCGCCAGCAACCGATGCGAGGGGCGGGAATATGGCTACACCTTC CASNRCEGREYGYTF
TRBD1 TRBJ1-5 once TRBV4-3 TGCGCCAGCAGCCAAAACAGGGGAAGGCAGCCCCAGCATTTT CASSQNRGRQPQHF
NA TRBJ1-3 NA TRBV30 TGTGCCTGGAGACCTACCTCTGGAAACACCATATATTTT CAWRPTSGNTIYF
TRBD1 TRBJ1-2 NA TRBV5-1 TGCGCCAGCAGCCAACAGGGGCTCGAGTCGGGCTACACCTTC CASSQQGLESGYTF
NA TRBJ2-7 NA TRBV2 TGTGCCAGCAGTCAGACTGACGAGCAGTACTTC CASSQTDEQYF
NA TRBJ2-7 NA TRBV5-5 TGTGCCAGCAGCAGAGGGATAAACTCCTACGAGCAGTACTTC CASSRGINSYEQYF
NA TRBJ1-2 few TRBV7-2 TGTGCCAGCAGCTCAGGTGGGAACTATGGCTACACCTTC CASSSGGNYGYTF
NA TRBJ2-1 NA TRBV7-2 TGTGCCAGCAGCTTAGGTCCTAGGCACAATGAGCAGTTCTTC CASSLGPRHNEQFF
NA TRBJ2-5 NA TRBV7-8 TGTGCCAGCAGCTTCCCTGGAGCGGGAGAGACCCAGTACTTC CASSFPGAGETQYF